The source of this T cell receptor (beta chain) is a study of shared T cell receptors in the human thymus. Clones were read by immunoSEQ multiplex PCR, and TCRdb kept only the in-frame ones, dropping some. This sample carries 550,000 to 800,000 clones, approximately 85% of them seen once, and the ten largest clones take 0.0095% to 0.013%. The CDR3 covers 16 residues. V was shortened by 0 bases and J by 4 bases, with 12 bases between the two germline ends. Germline V gene lookup returns CDR1 SGHAT and CDR2 FQNNGV. The sample was also reused in another study, on human thymus T cells. That report notes: Infants served as donors; they were healthy and Finnish and were having corrective surgery for congenital heart defects. Thymus specimens were resections from corrective heart surgery.

The chain recombines TRBV11-2 with TRBJ1-4, with D perhaps TRBD1 (5 bases). The source of this sequence is a girl less than two years old with a congenital heart defect. The sequencing input was thymocytes. CDR3 DNA sequence: TGTGCCAGCAGCTTAGAAGGGGCAGGGTTTAATGAAAAACTGTTTTTT. It yields the protein CASSLEGAGFNEKLFF.